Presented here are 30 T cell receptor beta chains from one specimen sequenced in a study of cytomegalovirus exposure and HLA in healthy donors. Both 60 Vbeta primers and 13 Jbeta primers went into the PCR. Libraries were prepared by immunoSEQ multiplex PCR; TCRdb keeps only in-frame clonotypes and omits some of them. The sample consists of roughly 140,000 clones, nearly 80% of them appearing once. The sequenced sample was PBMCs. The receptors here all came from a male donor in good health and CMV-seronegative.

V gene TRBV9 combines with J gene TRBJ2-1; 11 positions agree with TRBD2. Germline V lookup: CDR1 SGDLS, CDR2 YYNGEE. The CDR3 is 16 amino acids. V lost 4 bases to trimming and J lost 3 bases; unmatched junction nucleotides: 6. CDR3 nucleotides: TGTGCCAGCAGCTGGGCCGGGACTAGCGGCTACAATGAGCAGTTCTTC. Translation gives CASSWAGTSGYNEQFF.

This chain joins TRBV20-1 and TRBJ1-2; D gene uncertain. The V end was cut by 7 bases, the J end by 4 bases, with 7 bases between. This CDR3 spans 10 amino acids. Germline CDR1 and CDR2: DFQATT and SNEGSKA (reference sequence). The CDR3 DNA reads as TGCAGTGGAGTGAGCTATGGCTACACCTTC. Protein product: CSGVSYGYTF.

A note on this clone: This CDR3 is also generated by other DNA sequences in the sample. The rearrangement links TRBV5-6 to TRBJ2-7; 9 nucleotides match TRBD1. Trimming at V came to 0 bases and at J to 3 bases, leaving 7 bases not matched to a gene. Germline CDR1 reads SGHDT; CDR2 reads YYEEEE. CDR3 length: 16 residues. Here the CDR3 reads CASSLVTGGLVYEQYF. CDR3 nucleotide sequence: TGTGCCAGCAGCTTGGTAACAGGGGGCTTGGTCTACGAGCAGTACTTC.

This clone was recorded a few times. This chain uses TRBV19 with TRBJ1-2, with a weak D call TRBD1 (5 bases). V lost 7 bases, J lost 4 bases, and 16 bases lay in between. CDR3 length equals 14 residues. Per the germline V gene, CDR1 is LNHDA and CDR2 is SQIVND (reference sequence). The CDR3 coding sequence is TGTGCCAGTACCCTCGGGTCGGGGGGCTATGGCTACACCTTC. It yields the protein CASTLGSGGYGYTF.

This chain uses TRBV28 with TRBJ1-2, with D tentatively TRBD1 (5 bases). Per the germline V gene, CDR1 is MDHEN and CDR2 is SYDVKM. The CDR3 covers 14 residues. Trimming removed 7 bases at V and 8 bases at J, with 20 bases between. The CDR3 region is CASISGGEVWGYTF. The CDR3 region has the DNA TGTGCCAGCATCTCGGGGGGGGAGGTCTGGGGCTACACCTTC.

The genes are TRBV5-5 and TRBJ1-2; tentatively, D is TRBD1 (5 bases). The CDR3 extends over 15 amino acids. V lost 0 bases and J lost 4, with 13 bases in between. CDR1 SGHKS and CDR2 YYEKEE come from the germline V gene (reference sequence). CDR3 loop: CASSLGYQGSYGYTF. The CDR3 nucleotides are TGTGCCAGCAGCTTGGGGTATCAGGGTAGCTATGGCTACACCTTC.

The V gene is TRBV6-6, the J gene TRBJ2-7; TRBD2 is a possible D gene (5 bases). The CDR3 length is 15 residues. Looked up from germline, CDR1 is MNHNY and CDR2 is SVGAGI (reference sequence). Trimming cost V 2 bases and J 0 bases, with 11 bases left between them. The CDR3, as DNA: TGTGCCAGCAGTTACCGGGCGGGCCTCTCCTACGAGCAGTACTTC. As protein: CASSYRAGLSYEQYF.

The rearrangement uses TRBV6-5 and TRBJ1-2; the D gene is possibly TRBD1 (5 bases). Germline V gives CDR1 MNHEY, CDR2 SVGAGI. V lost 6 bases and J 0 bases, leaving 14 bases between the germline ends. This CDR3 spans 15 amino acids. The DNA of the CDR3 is TGTGCCAGCAGAACCCGTGACAGAGCTAACTATGGCTACACCTTC. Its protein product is CASRTRDRANYGYTF.

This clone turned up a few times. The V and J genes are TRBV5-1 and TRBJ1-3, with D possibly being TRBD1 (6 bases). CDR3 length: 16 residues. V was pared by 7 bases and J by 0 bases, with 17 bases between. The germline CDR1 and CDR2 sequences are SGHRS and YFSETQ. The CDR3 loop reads CASSPGTGYSGNTIYF. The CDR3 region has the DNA TGCGCCAGCTCACCTGGAACAGGGTACTCTGGAAACACCATATATTTT.

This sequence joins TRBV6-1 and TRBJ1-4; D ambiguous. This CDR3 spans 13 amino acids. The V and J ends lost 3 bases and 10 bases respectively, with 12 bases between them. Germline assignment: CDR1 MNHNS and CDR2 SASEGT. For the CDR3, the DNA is TGTGCCAGCAGTGACGGTTTTCGGGTAAAACTGTTTTTT. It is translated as CASSDGFRVKLFF.

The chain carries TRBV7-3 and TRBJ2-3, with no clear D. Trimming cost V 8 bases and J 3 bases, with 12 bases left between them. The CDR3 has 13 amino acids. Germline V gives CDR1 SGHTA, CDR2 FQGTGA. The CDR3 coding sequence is TGTGCCAGCTCTTCGACTCTTACAGATACGCAGTATTTT. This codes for CASSSTLTDTQYF.

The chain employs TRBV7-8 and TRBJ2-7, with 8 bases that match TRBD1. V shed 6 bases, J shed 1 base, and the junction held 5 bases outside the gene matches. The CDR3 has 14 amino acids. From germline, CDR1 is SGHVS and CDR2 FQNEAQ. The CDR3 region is CASRPRQGSYEQYF. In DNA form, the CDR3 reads TGTGCCAGCAGACCGAGACAGGGGTCCTACGAGCAGTACTTC.

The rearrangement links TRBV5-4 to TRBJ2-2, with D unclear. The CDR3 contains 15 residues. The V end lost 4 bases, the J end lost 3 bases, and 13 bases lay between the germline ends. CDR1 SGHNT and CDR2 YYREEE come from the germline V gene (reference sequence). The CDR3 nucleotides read TGTGCCAGCAGCCCACAAAACGGAGACACCGGGGAGCTGTTTTTT. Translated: CASSPQNGDTGELFF.

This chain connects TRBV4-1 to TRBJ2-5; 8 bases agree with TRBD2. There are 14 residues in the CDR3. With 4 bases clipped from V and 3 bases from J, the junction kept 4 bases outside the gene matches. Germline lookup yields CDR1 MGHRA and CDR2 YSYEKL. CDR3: CASSRTSREETQYF. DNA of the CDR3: TGCGCCAGCAGCCGGACTAGCCGCGAAGAGACCCAGTACTTC.

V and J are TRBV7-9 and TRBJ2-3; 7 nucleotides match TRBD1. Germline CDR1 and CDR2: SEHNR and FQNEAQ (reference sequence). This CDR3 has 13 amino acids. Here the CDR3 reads CSGTVDSTDTQYF. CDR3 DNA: TGTTCCGGGACAGTCGATAGCACAGATACGCAGTATTTT. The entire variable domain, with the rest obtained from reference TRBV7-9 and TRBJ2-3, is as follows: DTGVSQNPRHKITKRGQNVTFRCDPISEHNRLYWYRQTLGQGPEFLTYFQNEAQLEKSRLLSDRFSAERPKGSFSTLEIQRTEQGDSAMYLCSGTVDSTDTQYFGPGTRLTVL.

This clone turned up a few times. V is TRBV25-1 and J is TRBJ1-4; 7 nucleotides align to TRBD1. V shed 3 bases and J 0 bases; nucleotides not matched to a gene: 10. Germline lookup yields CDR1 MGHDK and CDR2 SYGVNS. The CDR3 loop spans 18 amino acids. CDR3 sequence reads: CASSEGQFYGATNEKLFF. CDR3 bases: TGTGCCAGCAGTGAGGGACAGTTCTATGGAGCAACTAATGAAAAACTGTTTTTT.

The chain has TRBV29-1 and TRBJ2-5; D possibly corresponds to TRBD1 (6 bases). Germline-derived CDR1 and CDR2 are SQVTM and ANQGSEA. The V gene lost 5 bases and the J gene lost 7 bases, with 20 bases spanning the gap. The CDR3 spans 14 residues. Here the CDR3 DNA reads TGCAGCGTTCAACCCGGGACGGCCAGGGGGACCCAGTACTTC. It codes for CSVQPGTARGTQYF.

The CDR3: CASSQGLTRTGTNSPLHF. CDR3 nucleotides: TGCGCCAGCAGCCAAGGACTGACTAGGACAGGCACCAATTCACCCCTCCACTTT. The genes are TRBV4-3 and TRBJ1-6, with 7 bases lining up with TRBD1. Germline CDR1 LGHNA, CDR2 YSLEER. The CDR3 is 18 residues long. J lost 7 bases, V lost 1 base, and 13 bases had no gene match.

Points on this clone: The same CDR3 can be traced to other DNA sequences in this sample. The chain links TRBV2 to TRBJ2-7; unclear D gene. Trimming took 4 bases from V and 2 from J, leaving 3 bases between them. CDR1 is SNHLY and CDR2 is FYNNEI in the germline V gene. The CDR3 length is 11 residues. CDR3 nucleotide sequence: TGTGCCAGCAGTGTAGCCTACGAGCAGTACTTC. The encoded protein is CASSVAYEQYF.

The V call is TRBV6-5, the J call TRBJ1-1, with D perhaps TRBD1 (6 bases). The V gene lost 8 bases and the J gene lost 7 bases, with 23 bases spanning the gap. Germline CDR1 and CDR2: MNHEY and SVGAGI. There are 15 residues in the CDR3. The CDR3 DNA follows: TGTGCCAGCGGACAGAGGAGTAGAATAAATTTTGAAGCTTTCTTT. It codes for CASGQRSRINFEAFF.

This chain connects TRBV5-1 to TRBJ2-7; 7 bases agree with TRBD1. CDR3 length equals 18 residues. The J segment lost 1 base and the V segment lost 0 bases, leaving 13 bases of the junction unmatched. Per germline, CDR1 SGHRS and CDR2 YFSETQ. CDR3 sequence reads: CASSLGPISGTVSYEQYF. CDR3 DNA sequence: TGCGCCAGCAGCTTGGGCCCCATATCCGGGACAGTTTCCTACGAGCAGTACTTC.

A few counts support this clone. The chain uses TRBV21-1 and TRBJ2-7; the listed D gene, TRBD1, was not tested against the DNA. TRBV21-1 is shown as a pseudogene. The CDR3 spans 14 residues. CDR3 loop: CASSTKTGLGEQYF. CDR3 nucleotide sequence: TGTGCCAGCAGCACCAAAACAGGGTTAGGCGAGCAGTACTTC.

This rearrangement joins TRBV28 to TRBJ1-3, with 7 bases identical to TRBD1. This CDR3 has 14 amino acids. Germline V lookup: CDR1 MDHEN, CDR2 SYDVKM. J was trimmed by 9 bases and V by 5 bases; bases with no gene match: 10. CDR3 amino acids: CASSQAGGGITIYF. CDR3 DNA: TGTGCCAGCAGTCAGGCAGGAGGGGGCATCACCATATATTTT.

CDR3 nucleotides: TGTGCTAGTGGTCCGACAGACTACAATGAGCAGTTCTTC. Amino acids: CASGPTDYNEQFF. The chain joins TRBV12-5 to TRBJ2-1, with D tentatively TRBD1 (5 bases). The CDR3 contains 13 residues. V shed 5 bases and J shed 3 bases, with 8 bases lying between them. Looked up from germline, CDR1 is LGHNT and CDR2 is FRNRAP.

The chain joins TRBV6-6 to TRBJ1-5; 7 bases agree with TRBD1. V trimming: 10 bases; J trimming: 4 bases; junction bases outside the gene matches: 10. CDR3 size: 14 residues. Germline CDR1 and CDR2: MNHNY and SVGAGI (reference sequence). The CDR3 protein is CATSGQIVNQPQHF. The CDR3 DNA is TGTGCCACCTCGGGACAGATAGTGAATCAGCCCCAGCATTTT.

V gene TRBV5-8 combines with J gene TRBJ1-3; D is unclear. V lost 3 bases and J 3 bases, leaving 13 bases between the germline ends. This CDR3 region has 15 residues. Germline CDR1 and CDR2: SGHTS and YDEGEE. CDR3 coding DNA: TGTGCCAGCAGCTACCGACTTGTAAATGGAAACACCATATATTTT. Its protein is CASSYRLVNGNTIYF.

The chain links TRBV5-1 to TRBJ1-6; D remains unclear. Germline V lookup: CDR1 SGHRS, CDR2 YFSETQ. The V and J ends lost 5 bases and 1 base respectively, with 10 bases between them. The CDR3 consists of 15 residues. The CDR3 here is CASSLEESYNSPLHF. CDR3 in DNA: TGCGCCAGCAGTCTTGAGGAATCCTATAATTCACCCCTCCACTTT.

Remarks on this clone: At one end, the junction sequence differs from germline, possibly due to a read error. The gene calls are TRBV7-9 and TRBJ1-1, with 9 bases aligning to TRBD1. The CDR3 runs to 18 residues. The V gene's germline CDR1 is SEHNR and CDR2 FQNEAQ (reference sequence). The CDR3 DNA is TGTTCCAGCAGCTCGGTCGGGGGGACAGGGACGATCCACACTGAAGCTTTCTTT. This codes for CSSSSVGGTGTIHTEAFF.

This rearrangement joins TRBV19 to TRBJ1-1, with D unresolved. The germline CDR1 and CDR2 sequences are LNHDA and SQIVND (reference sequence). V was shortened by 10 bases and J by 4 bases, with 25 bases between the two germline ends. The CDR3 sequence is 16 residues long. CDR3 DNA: TGTGCCACCGCAGGTGGAGGGTGGTTTGAGAGCACTGAAGCTTTCTTT. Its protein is CATAGGGWFESTEAFF.

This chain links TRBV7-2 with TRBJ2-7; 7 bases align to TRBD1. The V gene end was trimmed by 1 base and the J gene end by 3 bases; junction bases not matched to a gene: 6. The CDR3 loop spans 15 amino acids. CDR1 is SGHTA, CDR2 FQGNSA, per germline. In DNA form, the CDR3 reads TGTGCCAGCAGCTTAGGCACAGGGGACATCTACGAGCAGTACTTC. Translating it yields CASSLGTGDIYEQYF.